This T cell receptor beta chain stems from a study of PD-L1 blockade in urothelial cancer. The method was immunoSEQ multiplex PCR; TCRdb's version includes in-frame clones alone and lacks a portion of them. The sample gives roughly 100,000 clones, roughly 84% of which show up once; 2% to 2.5% is in the top ten. The sample here was PBMCs, taken around atezolizumab (anti-PD-L1) treatment. The TCR was taken from a man between 45 and 60 years old with urothelial cancer.

CDR3 sequence (DNA): TGTGCCAGCAAAGAGACAGGGAACACTGAAGCTTTCTTT. Protein: CASKETGNTEAFF. The chain uses TRBV28 and TRBJ1-1; maybe TRBD1 (6 bases). Trimming stripped 7 bases from V and 1 base from J, with 10 bases between. The CDR3 spans 13 residues. Germline V lookup: CDR1 MDHEN, CDR2 SYDVKM. The whole variable domain, remainder taken from reference TRBV28 and TRBJ1-1, is DVKVTQSSRYLVKRTGEKVFLECVQDMDHENMFWYRQDPGLGLRLIYFSYDVKMKEKGDIPEGYSVSREKKERFSLILESASTNQTSMYLCASKETGNTEAFFGQGTRLTVV.